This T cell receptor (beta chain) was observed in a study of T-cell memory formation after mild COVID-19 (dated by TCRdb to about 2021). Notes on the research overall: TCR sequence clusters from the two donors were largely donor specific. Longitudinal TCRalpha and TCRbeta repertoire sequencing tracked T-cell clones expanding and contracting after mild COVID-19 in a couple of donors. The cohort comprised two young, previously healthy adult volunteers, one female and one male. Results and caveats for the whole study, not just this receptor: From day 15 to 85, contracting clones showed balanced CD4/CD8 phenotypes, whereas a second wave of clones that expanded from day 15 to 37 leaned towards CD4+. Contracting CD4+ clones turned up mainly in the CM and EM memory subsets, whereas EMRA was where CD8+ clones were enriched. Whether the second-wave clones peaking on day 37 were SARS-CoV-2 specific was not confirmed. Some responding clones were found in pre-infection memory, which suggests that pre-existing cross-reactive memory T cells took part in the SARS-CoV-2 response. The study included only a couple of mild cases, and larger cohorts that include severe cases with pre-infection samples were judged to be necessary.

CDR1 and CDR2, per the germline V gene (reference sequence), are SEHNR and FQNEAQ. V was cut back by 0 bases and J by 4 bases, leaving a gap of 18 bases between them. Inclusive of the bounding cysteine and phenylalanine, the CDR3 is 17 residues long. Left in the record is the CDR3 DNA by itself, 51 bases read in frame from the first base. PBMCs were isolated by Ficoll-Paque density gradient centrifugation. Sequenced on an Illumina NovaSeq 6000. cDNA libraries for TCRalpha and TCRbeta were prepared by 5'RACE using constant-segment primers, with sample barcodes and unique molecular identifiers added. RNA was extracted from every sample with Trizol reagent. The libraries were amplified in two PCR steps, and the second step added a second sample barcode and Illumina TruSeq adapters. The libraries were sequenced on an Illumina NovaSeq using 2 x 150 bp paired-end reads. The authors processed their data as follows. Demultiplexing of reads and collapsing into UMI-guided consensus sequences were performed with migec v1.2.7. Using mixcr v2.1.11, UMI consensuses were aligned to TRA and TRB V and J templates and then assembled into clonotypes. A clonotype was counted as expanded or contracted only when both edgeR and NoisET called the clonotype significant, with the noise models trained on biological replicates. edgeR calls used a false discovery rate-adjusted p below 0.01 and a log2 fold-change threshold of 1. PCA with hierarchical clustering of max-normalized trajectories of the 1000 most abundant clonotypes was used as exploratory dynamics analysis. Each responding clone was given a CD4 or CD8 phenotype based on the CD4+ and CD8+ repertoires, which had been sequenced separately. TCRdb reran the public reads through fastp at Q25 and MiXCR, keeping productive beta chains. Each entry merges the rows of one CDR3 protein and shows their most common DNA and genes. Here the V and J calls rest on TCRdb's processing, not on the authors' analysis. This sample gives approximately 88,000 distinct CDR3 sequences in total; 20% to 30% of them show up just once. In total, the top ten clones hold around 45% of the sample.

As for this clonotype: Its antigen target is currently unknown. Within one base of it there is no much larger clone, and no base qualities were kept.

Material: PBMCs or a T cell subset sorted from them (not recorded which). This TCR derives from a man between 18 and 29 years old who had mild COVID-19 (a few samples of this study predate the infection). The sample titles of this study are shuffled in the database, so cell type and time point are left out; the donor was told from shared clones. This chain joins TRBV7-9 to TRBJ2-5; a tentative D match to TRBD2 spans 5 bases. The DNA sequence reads TGTGCCAGCAGCTTAGCCCCGGTGGGGAGACGAGGAGAGACCCAGTACTTC. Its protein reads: CASSLAPVGRRGETQYF.